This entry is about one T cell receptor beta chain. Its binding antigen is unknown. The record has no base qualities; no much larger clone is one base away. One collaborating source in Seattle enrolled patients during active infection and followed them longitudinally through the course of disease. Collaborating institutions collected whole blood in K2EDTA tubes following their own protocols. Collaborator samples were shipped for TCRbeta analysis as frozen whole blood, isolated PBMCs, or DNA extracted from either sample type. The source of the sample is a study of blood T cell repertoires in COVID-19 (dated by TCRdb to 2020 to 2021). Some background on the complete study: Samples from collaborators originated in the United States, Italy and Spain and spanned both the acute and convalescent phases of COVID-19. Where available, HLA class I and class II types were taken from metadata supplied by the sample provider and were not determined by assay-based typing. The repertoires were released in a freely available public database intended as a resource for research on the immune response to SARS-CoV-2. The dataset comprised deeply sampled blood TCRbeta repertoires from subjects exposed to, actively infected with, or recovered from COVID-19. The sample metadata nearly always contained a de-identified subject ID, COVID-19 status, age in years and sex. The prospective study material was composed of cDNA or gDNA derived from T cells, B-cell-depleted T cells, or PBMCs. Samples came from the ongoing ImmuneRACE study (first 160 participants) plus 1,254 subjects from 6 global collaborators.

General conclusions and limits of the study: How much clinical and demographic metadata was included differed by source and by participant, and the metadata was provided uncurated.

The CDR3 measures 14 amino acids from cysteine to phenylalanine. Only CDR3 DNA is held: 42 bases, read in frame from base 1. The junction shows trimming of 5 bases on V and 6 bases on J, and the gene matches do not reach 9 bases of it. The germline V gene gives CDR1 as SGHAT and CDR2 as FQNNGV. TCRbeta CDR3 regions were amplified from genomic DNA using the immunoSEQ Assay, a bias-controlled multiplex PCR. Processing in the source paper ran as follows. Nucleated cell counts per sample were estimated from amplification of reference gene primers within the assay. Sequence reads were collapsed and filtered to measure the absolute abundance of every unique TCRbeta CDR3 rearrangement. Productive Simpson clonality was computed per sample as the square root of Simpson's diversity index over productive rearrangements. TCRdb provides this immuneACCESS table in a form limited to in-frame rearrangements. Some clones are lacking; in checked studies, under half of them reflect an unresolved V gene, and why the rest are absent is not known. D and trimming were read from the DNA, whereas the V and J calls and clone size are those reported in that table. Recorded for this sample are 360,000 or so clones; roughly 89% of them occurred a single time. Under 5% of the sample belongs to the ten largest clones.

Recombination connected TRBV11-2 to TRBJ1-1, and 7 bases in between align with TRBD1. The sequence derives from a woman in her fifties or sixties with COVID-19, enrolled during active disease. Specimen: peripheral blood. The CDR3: CASSPQGSGAEAFF. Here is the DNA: TGTGCCAGCAGCCCACAGGGGTCAGGGGCTGAAGCTTTCTTT.